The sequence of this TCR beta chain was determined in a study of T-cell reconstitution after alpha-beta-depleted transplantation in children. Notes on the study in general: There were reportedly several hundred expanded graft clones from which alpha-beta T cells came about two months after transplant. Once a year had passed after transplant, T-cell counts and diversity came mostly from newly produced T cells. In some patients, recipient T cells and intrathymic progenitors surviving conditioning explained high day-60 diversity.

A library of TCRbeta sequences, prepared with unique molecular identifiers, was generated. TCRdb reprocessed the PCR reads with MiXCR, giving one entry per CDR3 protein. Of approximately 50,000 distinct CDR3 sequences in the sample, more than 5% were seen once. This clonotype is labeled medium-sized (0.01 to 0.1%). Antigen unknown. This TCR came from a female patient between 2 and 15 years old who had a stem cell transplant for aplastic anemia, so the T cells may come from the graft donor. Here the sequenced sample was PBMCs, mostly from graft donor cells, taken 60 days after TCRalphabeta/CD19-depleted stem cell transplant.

The CDR3 loop reads CASSQGLGEAEAFF. The CDR3 nucleotides read TGTGCCAGCAGCCAAGGGCTTGGGGAGGCTGAAGCTTTCTTT. V usage is TRBV5-6 and J usage is TRBJ1-1, with D unclear. The CDR3 totals 14 residues. Germline values: CDR1 SGHDT, CDR2 YYEEEE. V was pared by 4 bases and J by 6 bases, with 16 bases between.